This T cell receptor beta chain comes out of a study of T-cell memory formation after mild COVID-19 (dated by TCRdb to the early 2020s). Regarding the research as a whole: Most TCR sequence clusters were specific to one of the two donors. In two donors, T-cell clones that expanded and contracted after mild COVID-19 were followed by sequencing TCRalpha and TCRbeta repertoires longitudinally. Two young, previously healthy adult volunteers, one female and one male, were included in the cohort. Findings and caveats that apply to the study as a whole: SARS-CoV-2 specificity of the second-wave clones peaking on day 37 was not confirmed. From day 15 to 85, contracting clones showed balanced CD4/CD8 phenotypes, whereas a second wave of clones that expanded from day 15 to 37 leaned towards CD4+. Contracting CD4+ clones were found mainly in CM and EM memory subsets, while CD8+ clones were enriched in EMRA. The study covered only a couple of mild cases, and larger cohorts including severe cases with pre-infection samples were considered necessary. Some responding clones were detected in pre-infection memory, which suggested that pre-existing cross-reactive memory T cells had joined the SARS-CoV-2 response.

Sequenced on an Illumina NovaSeq 6000. cDNA libraries for TCRalpha and TCRbeta were prepared by 5'RACE using constant-segment primers, with sample barcodes and unique molecular identifiers added. Trizol reagent was used to extract RNA from every sample. Library amplification was performed in two PCR steps, and a second sample barcode and Illumina TruSeq adapters were introduced in the second step. The libraries were sequenced on an Illumina NovaSeq using 2 x 150 bp paired-end reads. In the paper's pipeline: The reads were demultiplexed and collapsed into UMI-guided consensus sequences using migec v1.2.7. With mixcr v2.1.11, UMI consensuses were aligned to TRA and TRB V and J templates and assembled into clonotypes. Clonotypes were classified as expanded or contracted when called significant by both edgeR and NoisET, with noise models trained on biological replicates. For edgeR calls, a false discovery rate-adjusted p below 0.01 and a log2 fold-change threshold of 1 were applied. As an exploratory analysis of dynamics, PCA with hierarchical clustering was applied to max-normalized trajectories of the 1000 most abundant clonotypes. The CD4 or CD8 phenotype of responding clones was assigned using the separately sequenced CD4+ and CD8+ repertoires. TCRdb itself trimmed the public reads at Q25 with fastp, ran MiXCR and retained productive beta chains. Entries are consolidated by CDR3 protein sequence, retaining the most common genes and DNA. Clone size and V and J calls follow TCRdb, not the original study. The sample table records hundreds of thousands of distinct CDR3 sequences; roughly 15% of these occur just once. The ten largest clones add up to under 25% of the sample.

For this clonotype: It has no known antigen specificity. No base qualities exist here, and no much larger clone lies one base off it.

Ficoll-Paque density gradient centrifugation was the method used to isolate PBMCs. The receptor's source is a young man who had mild COVID-19 (a few samples of this study predate the infection). The sample titles of this study are shuffled in the database, so cell type and time point are left out; the donor was told from shared clones. Source material: PBMCs or a T cell subset sorted from them (not recorded which).

The CDR3 corresponds to CASSDLGTTNYEQYF. DNA sequence: TGTGCCAGCAGTGATCTCGGGACTACCAACTACGAGCAGTACTTC. The sequence is built from TRBV6-1 and TRBJ2-7; 7 central nucleotides agree with TRBD2. Per the germline V gene, MNHNS is the CDR1 and SASEGT is the CDR2. Spanning cysteine to phenylalanine, the CDR3 consists of 15 amino acids. Of the read, only the CDR3 DNA is kept; its 45 bases are in frame from base 1. V has 3 bases trimmed and J has 3 bases trimmed; junction bases matching no gene number 8.